This passage covers 25 T cell receptor beta chains from one sample sequenced in a study of T cells in Graves' hyperthyroidism and ophthalmopathy. What was amplified from RNA transcripts were TCR beta CDR3 regions. The TCR CDR3 was amplified in a first-round RT-PCR using the HTBI primer set. TCRdb redid the calling of the multiplex PCR reads with MiXCR, one entry per CDR3 protein. The sample carries about 59,000 distinct CDR3 sequences, around 50% recorded once. The material sequenced was blood. These receptors all stem from a woman aged 55-69 years with Graves' ophthalmopathy.

The table lists this clonotype with many counts. The chain couples TRBV11-2 to TRBJ1-1; no clear D gene. Germline lookup yields CDR1 SGHAT and CDR2 FQNNGV. The CDR3 is 13 amino acids. Trimming removed 1 base at V and 5 bases at J, with 8 bases between. The CDR3, as DNA: TGTGCCAGCAGCTTAGGGTCGGTGACTGAAGCTTTCTTT. Translated: CASSLGSVTEAFF.

Worth noting for this clonotype: Germline is not matched at one junction end, which may reflect a read error. The rearrangement links TRBV11-2 to TRBJ2-7; 8 bases agree with TRBD1. The germline V gene has CDR1 SGHAT and CDR2 FQNNGV. The CDR3 consists of 14 residues. This chain's CDR3 is CAISNGQGVDDQYF. In DNA, the CDR3 is TGTGCCATCAGCAACGGACAGGGCGTCGACGACCAGTACTTC.

V usage is TRBV13 and J usage is TRBJ1-6; D ambiguous. CDR1 and CDR2 from the germline V gene are PRHDT and FYEKMQ (reference sequence). Trimming took off 5 bases at V and 9 bases at J, with 17 bases between the two ends. This CDR3 region has 15 residues. Here the CDR3 reads CASSVRTLGGSPLHF. In DNA form, the CDR3 reads TGTGCCAGCAGCGTACGGACCCTCGGAGGTTCACCCCTCCACTTT.

The gene calls are TRBV5-6 and TRBJ2-2, with a possible D match to TRBD1 (6 bases). Germline values: CDR1 SGHDT, CDR2 YYEEEE. Between the trimmed V and J ends, which lost 1 base and 8 bases, there was a span of 9 bases. The CDR3 is 13 amino acids. CDR3 sequence: CASSLIDRGELFF. CDR3 bases: TGTGCCAGCAGCTTGATAGACAGGGGGGAGCTGTTTTTT. Full variable domain (outside the CDR3, taken from reference TRBV5-6 and TRBJ2-2): DAGVTQSPTHLIKTRGQQVTLRCSPKSGHDTVSWYQQALGQGPQFIFQYYEEEERQRGNFPDRFSGHQFPNYSSELNVNALLLGDSALYLCASSLIDRGELFFGEGSRLTVL.

This clonotype was detected many times. The chain recombines TRBV28 with TRBJ2-3; no clear D gene. CDR1 is MDHEN, CDR2 SYDVKM, per germline. The V and J ends lost 4 bases and 5 bases respectively, with 10 bases between them. The CDR3 loop spans 13 amino acids. The CDR3 sequence is CASSSNQRDTQYF. For the CDR3, the DNA is TGTGCCAGCAGTTCTAACCAGAGAGATACGCAGTATTTT.

This clonotype was detected a few times. The chain couples TRBV7-2 to TRBJ2-7, with TRBD2 matching 14 bases. The CDR3 extends over 15 amino acids. With 2 bases clipped from V and 5 bases from J, the junction kept 2 bases outside the gene matches. Germline lookup yields CDR1 SGHTA and CDR2 FQGNSA. The CDR3 DNA reads TGTGCCAGCAGCTTATTGGGACTAGCGGGAGACGAGCAGTACTTC. This translates into CASSLLGLAGDEQYF.

As regards this clonotype: A much more abundant neighbour one base away suggests this may be a read error. The V gene is TRBV27, the J gene TRBJ1-1; 8 nucleotides match TRBD1. The CDR3 is 15 residues long. Germline trimming cut 2 bases from V and 6 bases from J; bases unmatched to any gene: 8. The germline gives CDR1 MNHEY, CDR2 SMNVEV (reference sequence). As DNA, the CDR3 is TGTGCCAGCAGTTTAGGACAGGGTGGGAGCGCTGAAGCTTTCTTT. As protein: CASSLGQGGSAEAFF.

This clonotype was seen repeatedly, ten times or more. V and J are TRBV30 and TRBJ2-5; 11 bases match TRBD2. Trimming took 6 bases from V and 5 from J; bases not matched to a gene: 11. Germline-derived CDR1 and CDR2 are GTSNPN and SVGIG (reference sequence). The CDR3 totals 15 residues. The CDR3 coding sequence is TGTGCCTGCGGGGGAACTAGCGGGAGAATGGAGACCCAGTACTTC. It specifies CACGGTSGRMETQYF.

This sequence joins TRBV11-2 and TRBJ2-5, with TRBD2 matching 7 bases. The CDR3 consists of 16 residues. With V trimmed by 7 bases and J by 4 bases, 15 bases remained unmatched. CDR1 and CDR2 (germline): SGHAT, FQNNGV. CDR3 region: CASKRAGTGEGETQYF. In DNA, the CDR3 is TGTGCCAGCAAGAGAGCAGGCACCGGGGAGGGAGAGACCCAGTACTTC.

V gene TRBV18 combines with J gene TRBJ2-1; 7 bases map to TRBD2. Germline-derived CDR1 and CDR2 are KGHSH and LQKENI. Trimming took 4 bases from V and 4 from J; bases not matched to a gene: 4. This CDR3 contains 14 residues. CDR3 nucleotide sequence: TGTGCCAGCTCACGCGGGGGTACTTACAATGAGCAGTTCTTC. Protein: CASSRGGTYNEQFF.

This clonotype showed up many times. This rearrangement joins TRBV5-1 to TRBJ2-2; 7 nucleotides match TRBD1. Germline assignment: CDR1 SGHRS and CDR2 YFSETQ. Trimming cost V 0 bases and J 2 bases; bases outside gene matches: 4. This CDR3 region has 16 residues. CDR3 loop: CASSLEPGGNTGELFF. CDR3 DNA sequence: TGCGCCAGCAGCTTGGAGCCAGGGGGTAACACCGGGGAGCTGTTTTTT.

There are many counts of this clonotype. As DNA, the CDR3 is TGTGCCAGCTCCTGGGTCAACTATGGCTACACCTTC. Translating gives CASSWVNYGYTF. This sequence joins TRBV7-9 and TRBJ1-2; D is undetermined. The CDR3 runs 12 residues. The germline V gene encodes CDR1 SEHNR and CDR2 FQNEAQ (reference sequence). V was clipped by 8 bases and J by 2 bases, with 9 bases between them. Supplemented by reference TRBV7-9 and TRBJ1-2, the full variable domain reads DTGVSQNPRHKITKRGQNVTFRCDPISEHNRLYWYRQTLGQGPEFLTYFQNEAQLEKSRLLSDRFSAERPKGSFSTLEIQRTEQGDSAMYLCASSWVNYGYTFGSGTRLTVV.

Here the CDR3 reads CSTQDAYEQYF. The CDR3 region has the DNA TGCAGCACCCAGGACGCCTACGAGCAGTACTTC. The rearrangement links TRBV29-1 to TRBJ2-7; D gene ambiguous. Germline V lookup: CDR1 SQVTM, CDR2 ANQGSEA. Trimming took 8 bases from V and 2 from J, leaving 10 bases between them. The CDR3 is 11 residues long.

In its sample, this clonotype was seen many times. The gene calls are TRBV20-1 and TRBJ2-1, with D maybe TRBD1 (5 bases). Germline lookup yields CDR1 DFQATT and CDR2 SNEGSKA (reference sequence). V dropped 3 bases and J dropped 0 bases, with 15 bases sitting between them. The CDR3 sequence is 16 residues long. The CDR3, as DNA: TGCAGTGCTAGGAACAGGATCCTTAGCTCCTACAATGAGCAGTTCTTC. Its protein is CSARNRILSSYNEQFF.

This clonotype was detected many times. The V gene is TRBV3-1, the J gene TRBJ2-1; D is tentatively TRBD1 or TRBD2 (5 bases each). The V end was cut by 8 bases, the J end by 2 bases, with 10 bases between. The germline CDR1 and CDR2 sequences are LGHDT and YNNKEL (reference sequence). This CDR3 comprises 13 residues. CDR3 in DNA: TGTGCCAGCGGGGGATATACCTACAATGAGCAGTTCTTC. As protein: CASGGYTYNEQFF.

This clonotype has at least ten counts. A read error is possible here, since a much larger clone lies one base away. The chain is built from TRBV12-3 or TRBV12-4 and TRBJ2-7, with TRBD1 identical over 10 bases. This CDR3 region has 15 residues. J was trimmed by 7 bases and V by 6 bases; bases with no gene match: 12. CDR3 region: CASSSTGTGVWEQYF. CDR3 coding DNA: TGTGCCAGCAGCTCCACCGGGACAGGGGTATGGGAGCAGTACTTC.

This clonotype has a count of ten or more. The rearrangement links TRBV6-1 to TRBJ2-7; D remains ambiguous. The CDR3 is made up of 14 amino acids. Trimming took 6 bases from V and 1 from J, leaving 13 bases between them. CDR1 and CDR2 from the germline V gene are MNHNS and SASEGT. The CDR3 here is CASSLTGQSYEQYF. CDR3 coding DNA: TGTGCCAGCAGCCTGACGGGCCAGTCCTACGAGCAGTACTTC.

The chain couples TRBV20-1 to TRBJ2-7; 11 positions match TRBD1. V was clipped by 3 bases and J by 5 bases; unmatched bases: 9. The CDR3 sequence is 15 residues long. CDR1 and CDR2 from the germline V gene are DFQATT and SNEGSKA (reference sequence). In DNA form, the CDR3 reads TGCAGTGCTAGGTCTGGGACAGGGGGAGCAAACGAGCAGTACTTC. Translated: CSARSGTGGANEQYF.

The chain recombines TRBV14 with TRBJ2-2; D is perhaps TRBD2 (6 bases). V lost 5 bases and J 1 base, leaving 11 bases between the germline ends. The CDR3 is 15 amino acids. Per germline, CDR1 SGHDN and CDR2 FVKESK. The CDR3 region has the DNA TGTGCCAGCAGCGCGAGGGGACTGAACACCGGGGAGCTGTTTTTT. This translates into CASSARGLNTGELFF.

There are many counts of this clonotype. The chain couples TRBV6-1 to TRBJ2-5; 10 nucleotides align to TRBD2. This CDR3 is built from 15 residues. Germline CDR1 MNHNS, CDR2 SASEGT. After removal of 5 bases from V and 4 bases from J, the junction contained 7 bases not matched to a gene. The CDR3 DNA reads as TGTGCCAGCAGTATGACCGGGACTAGCGCAGAGACCCAGTACTTC. Its translation: CASSMTGTSAETQYF.

This clonotype was detected only once. The chain recombines TRBV14 with TRBJ2-2; D is unresolved. The CDR3 totals 16 residues. The ends were cut back, 0 bases at V and 11 bases at J, with 19 bases in the middle. Per the germline V gene, CDR1 is SGHDN and CDR2 is FVKESK. The DNA for the CDR3 is TGTGCCAGCAGCCAAGATTTCAGGTACCGCTACAATGAGCTGTTTTTT. Amino acid sequence: CASSQDFRYRYNELFF. The entire variable domain, with the rest obtained from reference TRBV14 and TRBJ2-2, is as follows: EAGVTQFPSHSVIEKGQTVTLRCDPISGHDNLYWYRRVMGKEIKFLLHFVKESKQDESGMPNNRFLAERTGGTYSTLKVQPAELEDSGVYFCASSQDFRYRYNELFFGEGSRLTVL.

This clonotype qualifies as medium-sized (0.01 to 0.1%). The chain joins TRBV29-1 to TRBJ2-2, with TRBD1 identical over 7 bases. The V gene's germline CDR1 is SQVTM and CDR2 ANQGSEA. The J segment lost 6 bases and the V segment lost 4 bases, leaving 8 bases of the junction unmatched. The CDR3 loop spans 14 amino acids. This chain's CDR3 is CSVADREGAGELFF. DNA for the CDR3: TGCAGCGTTGCTGACAGGGAAGGTGCCGGGGAGCTGTTTTTT.

The rearrangement joins TRBV20-1 to TRBJ2-3; TRBD2 matches 9 bases. The CDR3 loop spans 13 amino acids. Trimming at V came to 6 bases and at J to 9 bases, leaving 10 bases not matched to a gene. Germline V gene sequence: CDR1 DFQATT, CDR2 SNEGSKA (reference sequence). The CDR3 here is CSATAGGRGTQYF. CDR3 nucleotide sequence: TGCAGTGCAACAGCGGGAGGCAGGGGGACGCAGTATTTT.

A note on this clonotype: One end of the junction does not line up with germline, which may come from a read error. For the CDR3, the DNA is TGTGCCGGTAGTACCCGCGACAGGGTGCGGGGCTACACCTTC. This sequence encodes CAGSTRDRVRGYTF. The chain employs TRBV19 and TRBJ1-2; 7 bases agree with TRBD1. Germline V gene lookup returns CDR1 LNHDA and CDR2 SQIVND (reference sequence). The CDR3 is 14 amino acids.

This chain joins TRBV5-1 and TRBJ1-4, with 7 bases identical to TRBD1. CDR3 length: 16 amino acids. Germline V gives CDR1 SGHRS, CDR2 YFSETQ. Losses at the gene ends were 3 bases for V and 3 bases for J; bases not matched to a gene: 8. CDR3 in DNA: TGCGCCAGCAGCTCCACACTCCAGGGGGCTAATGAAAAACTGTTTTTT. Encoded protein: CASSSTLQGANEKLFF.